A single sample gave rise to the 13 T cell receptor beta chains below, sequenced in a study of shared clonotypes between healthy human individuals. Clones were sequenced by immunoSEQ multiplex PCR, and TCRdb holds only the in-frame ones, with some missing. The table lists 2 million to 2.5 million clones, just under 95% of them singletons, with approximately 0.4% in the top ten. The source material was naive CD4+ T cells from PBMCs. Subset of the sample: CD45RA+ positively selected. The receptors originated from a man in his late teens or twenties in good health. Some clones in this sample may be carry-over from other donors' samples.

The V and J genes are TRBV18 and TRBJ1-1, with 9 bases that match TRBD1. This CDR3 contains 16 residues. Germline CDR1 and CDR2: KGHSH and LQKENI. The V segment lost 5 bases and the J segment 10 bases; nucleotides outside the gene matches: 17. CDR3 sequence reads: CASSATWTGAKMGAFF. The CDR3 DNA is TGTGCCAGCTCAGCTACCTGGACAGGGGCAAAGATGGGAGCTTTCTTT.

This clone was recorded only once. The chain employs TRBV7-2 and TRBJ1-1; D is possibly TRBD1 (5 bases). V lost 3 bases and J lost 3, with 17 bases in between. CDR1 SGHTA and CDR2 FQGNSA come from the germline V gene. This CDR3 is 16 amino acids long. The CDR3 loop reads CASSFVGGIEYTEAFF. The CDR3 DNA is TGTGCCAGCAGCTTCGTCGGGGGAATTGAGTACACTGAAGCTTTCTTT.

The genes are TRBV5-1 and TRBJ1-1; D is perhaps TRBD1 (5 bases). V lost 6 bases to trimming and J lost 0 bases, with 21 bases between them. The CDR3 length is 17 residues. CDR1 SGHRS and CDR2 YFSETQ come from the germline V gene. CDR3 sequence reads: CASNPGVSGRLNTEAFF. For the CDR3, the DNA is TGCGCCAGCAATCCTGGGGTTTCAGGGCGGTTGAACACTGAAGCTTTCTTT.

The chain links TRBV23-1 to TRBJ1-2; the D is unclear. TRBV23-1 is filed as an ORF, its function uncertain. CDR3 length equals 16 residues. V lost 7 bases and J 0 bases, leaving 18 bases between the germline ends. CDR3 region: CASTRKGRGTNYGYTF. In nucleotides, the CDR3 is TGCGCCAGCACCCGGAAAGGACGGGGAACTAACTATGGCTACACCTTC.

This chain's CDR3 is CASKGGAFHQPQHF. In nucleotides, the CDR3 is TGTGCCAGCAAGGGGGGAGCTTTCCATCAGCCCCAGCATTTT. The chain is built from TRBV28 and TRBJ1-5, with a weak D call TRBD1 (6 bases). The CDR3 totals 14 residues. Trimming stripped 7 bases from V and 5 bases from J, with 15 bases between. Germline assignment: CDR1 MDHEN and CDR2 SYDVKM.

Here the CDR3 DNA reads TGCGCCAGCCGCCCCGGGACAGGGGATACAGATACGCAGTATTTT. Its translation is CASRPGTGDTDTQYF. The chain uses TRBV5-1 and TRBJ2-3, with 10 bases identical to TRBD1. This CDR3 has 15 amino acids. CDR1 is SGHRS and CDR2 is YFSETQ in the germline V gene. The V and J ends lost 7 bases and 3 bases, in that order; junction bases with no gene match: 8.

Concerning this clone: This CDR3 is also generated by other DNA sequences in the sample. V usage is TRBV29-1 and J usage is TRBJ1-1, with TRBD1 matching 9 bases. The CDR3 loop spans 14 amino acids. Germline V CDR1 and CDR2: SQVTM, ANQGSEA. V dropped 5 bases and J dropped 2; count of bases not matched to a gene: 6. The chain's CDR3 is CSVPGQGGNTEAFF. As DNA, the CDR3 is TGCAGCGTTCCGGGACAGGGCGGCAACACTGAAGCTTTCTTT.

The V and J genes are TRBV2 and TRBJ1-4; D is perhaps TRBD1 (5 bases). V lost 7 bases, J lost 0 bases, and 15 bases lay in between. The CDR3 extends over 16 amino acids. From germline, CDR1 is SNHLY and CDR2 FYNNEI. CDR3 DNA sequence: TGTGCCAGCACCCCGAGGGGCAGAGCAACTAATGAAAAACTGTTTTTT. It encodes CASTPRGRATNEKLFF.

V gene TRBV5-1 combines with J gene TRBJ2-7; the D gene is possibly TRBD2 (5 bases). Germline CDR1 is SGHRS and CDR2 is YFSETQ. V shed 4 bases and J shed 6 bases, with 17 bases lying between them. This CDR3 contains 14 residues. The CDR3 DNA follows: TGCGCCAGCAGCCCGTATGCGGGCCTTACCGAGCAGTACTTC. It yields the protein CASSPYAGLTEQYF.

The J gene is TRBJ1-4, the V gene TRBV27; D not resolved. The CDR3 loop spans 12 amino acids. V was trimmed by 6 bases and J by 8 bases, leaving 10 bases between them. CDR1 is MNHEY and CDR2 is SMNVEV in the germline V gene (reference sequence). The CDR3 spells CASSSAEEKLFF. For the CDR3, the DNA is TGTGCCAGCAGCTCAGCGGAGGAAAAACTGTTTTTT.

In regard to this clone: The sample carries other DNA sequences with the same CDR3. The CDR3 region is CASSLGGLAGTYNEQFF. The CDR3, as DNA: TGTGCCAGCAGCTTAGGTGGACTAGCGGGAACCTACAATGAGCAGTTCTTC. The chain has TRBV11-2 and TRBJ2-1; 12 nucleotides line up with TRBD2. V was clipped by 1 base and J by 2 bases; unmatched bases: 3. The CDR3 has 17 amino acids. The V gene's germline CDR1 is SGHAT and CDR2 FQNNGV.

The chain's CDR3 is CASSSQGGGDIQYF. The CDR3 nucleotides are TGTGCCAGCAGCTCACAGGGAGGGGGGGACATTCAGTACTTC. The chain combines TRBV5-4 with TRBJ2-4; D perhaps matches TRBD2 (7 bases). Germline CDR1 SGHNT, CDR2 YYREEE (reference sequence). The CDR3 is 14 amino acids. V was pared by 3 bases and J by 8 bases, with 15 bases between.

The chain combines TRBV19 with TRBJ2-7, with 12 bases identical to TRBD2. The CDR3 covers 15 residues. Germline loops: CDR1 LNHDA, CDR2 SQIVND (reference sequence). The V segment lost 5 bases and the J segment 1 base; nucleotides outside the gene matches: 3. In nucleotides, the CDR3 is TGTGCCAGTAGTCAGGGACTAGCGGGTTCCTACGAGCAGTACTTC. It specifies CASSQGLAGSYEQYF.